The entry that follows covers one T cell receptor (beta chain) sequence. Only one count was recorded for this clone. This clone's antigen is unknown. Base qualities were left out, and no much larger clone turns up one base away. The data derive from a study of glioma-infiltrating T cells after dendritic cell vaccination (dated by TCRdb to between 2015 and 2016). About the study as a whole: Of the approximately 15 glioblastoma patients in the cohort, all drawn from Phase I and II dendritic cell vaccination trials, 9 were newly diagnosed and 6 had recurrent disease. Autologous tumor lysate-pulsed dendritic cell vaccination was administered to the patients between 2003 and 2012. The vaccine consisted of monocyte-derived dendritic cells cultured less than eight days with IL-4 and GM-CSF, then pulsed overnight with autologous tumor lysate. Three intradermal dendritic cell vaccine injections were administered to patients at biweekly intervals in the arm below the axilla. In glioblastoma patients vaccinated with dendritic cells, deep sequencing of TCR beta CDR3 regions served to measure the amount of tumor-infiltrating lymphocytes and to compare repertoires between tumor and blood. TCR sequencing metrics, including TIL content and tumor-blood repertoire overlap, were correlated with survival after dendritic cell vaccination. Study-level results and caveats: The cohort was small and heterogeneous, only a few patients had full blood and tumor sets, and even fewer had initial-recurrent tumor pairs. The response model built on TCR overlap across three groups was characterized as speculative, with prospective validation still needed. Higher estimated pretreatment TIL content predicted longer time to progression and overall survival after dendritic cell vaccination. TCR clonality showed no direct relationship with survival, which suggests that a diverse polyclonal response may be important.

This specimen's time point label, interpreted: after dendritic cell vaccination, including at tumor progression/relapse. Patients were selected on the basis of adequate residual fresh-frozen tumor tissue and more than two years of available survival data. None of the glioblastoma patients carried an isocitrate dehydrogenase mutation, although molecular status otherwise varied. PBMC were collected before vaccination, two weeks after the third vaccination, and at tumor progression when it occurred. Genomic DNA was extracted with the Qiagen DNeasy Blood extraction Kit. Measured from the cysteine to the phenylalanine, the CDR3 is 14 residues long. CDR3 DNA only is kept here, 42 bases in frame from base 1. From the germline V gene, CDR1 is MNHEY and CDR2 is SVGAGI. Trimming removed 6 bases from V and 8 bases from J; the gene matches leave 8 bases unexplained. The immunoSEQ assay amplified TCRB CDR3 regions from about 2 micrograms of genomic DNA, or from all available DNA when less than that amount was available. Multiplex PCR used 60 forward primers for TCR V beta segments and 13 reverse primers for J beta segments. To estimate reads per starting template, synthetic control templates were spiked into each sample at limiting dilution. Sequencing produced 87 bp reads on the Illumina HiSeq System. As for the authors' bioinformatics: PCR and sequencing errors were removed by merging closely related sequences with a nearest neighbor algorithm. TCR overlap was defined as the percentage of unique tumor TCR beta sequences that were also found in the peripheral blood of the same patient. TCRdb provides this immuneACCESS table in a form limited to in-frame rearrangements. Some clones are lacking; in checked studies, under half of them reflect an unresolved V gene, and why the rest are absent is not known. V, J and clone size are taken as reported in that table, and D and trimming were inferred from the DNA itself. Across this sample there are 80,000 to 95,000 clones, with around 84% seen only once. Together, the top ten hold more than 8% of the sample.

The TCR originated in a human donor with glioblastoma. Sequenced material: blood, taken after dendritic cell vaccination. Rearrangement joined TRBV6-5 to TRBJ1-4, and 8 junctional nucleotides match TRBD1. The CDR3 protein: CASSPDRGREKLFF. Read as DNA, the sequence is TGTGCCAGCAGCCCTGACAGGGGTAGGGAAAAACTGTTTTTT.